These 2 T cell receptor beta chains were sequenced from one sample in a study of cytomegalovirus exposure and HLA in healthy donors. Researchers ran the PCR with 60 Vbeta and 13 Jbeta primers. Sequencing was performed with immunoSEQ multiplex PCR; in TCRdb, only in-frame clones are kept and a portion is missing. The data hold 100,000 to 150,000 clones, with about 72% observed a single time. The source material was PBMCs. The origin of the receptors is a female donor in good health and CMV-seronegative.

The chain carries TRBV5-1 and TRBJ1-4, with 9 bases aligning to TRBD1. This CDR3 is 16 amino acids long. With V trimmed by 4 bases and J by 8 bases, 12 bases remained unmatched. Germline V gene lookup returns CDR1 SGHRS and CDR2 YFSETQ. CDR3: CASSNEQGAYREKLFF. The CDR3 DNA reads as TGCGCCAGCAGCAACGAACAGGGGGCGTATCGGGAAAAACTGTTTTTT.

The V gene is TRBV29-1, the J gene TRBJ1-2, with D perhaps TRBD1 (6 bases). CDR1 SQVTM and CDR2 ANQGSEA come from the germline V gene. This CDR3 has 18 amino acids. Trimming took 7 bases from V and 7 from J, leaving 34 bases between them. The CDR3 DNA follows: TGCAGCGCCATAGGGGGACACCAGTCGAAGTACGGAAGGGGTGGCTACACCTTC. It codes for CSAIGGHQSKYGRGGYTF.